This T cell receptor beta chain was profiled in a study of T cells after yellow fever vaccination. TCRdb ran MiXCR on the 5' RACE reads and lists one entry per CDR3 protein. The sample has 200,000 to 300,000 distinct CDR3 sequences, approximately 6.3% seen once. Study results and limitations: The appearance of a small share of clonotypes in both CD4 and CD8 compartments was observed.

The CDR3 is 16 residues long. Germline CDR1 DFQATT, CDR2 SNEGSKA (reference sequence). This clonotype appeared a few times. Antigen: not known. A clone one base away is much larger, so this may be a read error. This TCR derives from a man younger than 45 who received the YFV17D yellow fever vaccine. The material was CD4+ T cells sorted from PBMCs, obtained on the day of the yellow fever booster vaccination. This chain joins TRBV20-1 and TRBJ2-1; unclear D gene. The CDR3 loop reads CCATDFRADRQHEQFF. In DNA form, the CDR3 reads TGCTGTGCTACCGACTTTCGCGCAGACCGCCAACATGAGCAGTTCTTC.